This T cell receptor (beta chain) was recorded in a study of blood T cells in healthy people across ages. As for the study in general: Per every two T cells, about one barcoded beta molecule was captured by template switching. Study-wide findings and caveats: PBMCs were not sorted, which prevented a conclusive comparison of naive versus antigen-experienced cells. Older individuals had lower TCR beta diversity per million T cells (the decline was roughly linear).

Together with a sample-barcoded 5' primer, a J-beta primer mix was included in a second PCR lasting about 7 to 11 cycles. TCRdb re-derived calls from the 5' RACE reads in MiXCR, one entry per CDR3 protein. The table has hundreds of thousands of distinct CDR3 sequences, 58% seen once; the top ten hold roughly 34%. As regards this clonotype: Its target is unknown.

Each donor had about 9.6 milliliters of peripheral blood drawn. Material for sequencing was blood. This TCR was recovered from a man in his 60s in good health.

The DNA of the CDR3 is TGTGCCATCAGTGAGACAGGGGCAAATTCACCCCTCCACTTT. This gives the protein CAISETGANSPLHF. The rearrangement links TRBV10-3 to TRBJ1-6; 7 bases match TRBD1. The CDR3 extends over 14 amino acids. Germline CDR1 reads ENHRY; CDR2 reads SYGVKD. With V trimmed by 2 bases and J by 7 bases, 2 bases remained unmatched.